Given below is one T cell receptor (beta chain) in context. Antigen unknown. These data originate in a study of graft-versus-host responses after intestinal transplantation. The data were produced by immunoSEQ multiplex PCR, yet TCRdb's version contains in-frame clones alone and is incomplete. This table has some 25,000 clones, around 94% appearing once. Study-wide points: When patients had graft-donor T cell macrochimerism, their allografts held high graft-versus-host to host-versus-graft clonal ratios. Among recipient marrow samples, GvH clones were found; some appeared first in ileum or blood.

This sequence was found in a human patient who received an intestinal transplant, so some T cells may come from the graft donor. Here the sequenced sample was PBMCs, taken just over 29 days after intestinal transplant.

Written as DNA, the CDR3 is TGCGCCAGCAGCCAAGTACAGGAACCTTTCTCCTACGAGCAGTACTTC. This gives the protein CASSQVQEPFSYEQYF. The chain combines TRBV4-1 with TRBJ2-7, with a tentative D call TRBD1 (5 bases). CDR3 length: 16 residues. CDR1 and CDR2 (germline): MGHRA, YSYEKL. V shed 1 base and J shed 0 bases, with 13 bases lying between them.